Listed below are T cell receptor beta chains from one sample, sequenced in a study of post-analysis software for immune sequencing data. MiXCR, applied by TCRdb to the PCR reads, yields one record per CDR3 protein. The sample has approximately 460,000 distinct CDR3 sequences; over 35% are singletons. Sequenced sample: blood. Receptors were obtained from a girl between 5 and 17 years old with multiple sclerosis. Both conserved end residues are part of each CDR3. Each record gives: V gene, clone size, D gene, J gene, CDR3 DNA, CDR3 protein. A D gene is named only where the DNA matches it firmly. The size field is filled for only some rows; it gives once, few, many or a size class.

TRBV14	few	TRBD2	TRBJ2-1	TGTGCCAGCAGCCGCCGCCTAGCGGAATACAATGAGCAGTTCTTC	CASSRRLAEYNEQFF
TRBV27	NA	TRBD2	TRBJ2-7	TGTGCCAGCAACCCCGGACTAGCGGGACCCACCTACGAGCAGTACTTC	CASNPGLAGPTYEQYF
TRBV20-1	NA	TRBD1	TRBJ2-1	TGCAGTGCTAGAGCACCGGGACAGGGTGGGAGTGAGCAGTTCTTC	CSARAPGQGGSEQFF
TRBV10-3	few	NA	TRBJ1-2	TGTGCCATCAGTGGGACAGCCGATGGCTACACCTTC	CAISGTADGYTF
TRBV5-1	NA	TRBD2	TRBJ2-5	TGCGCCAGCGGAAGCGGGATCGACGCCATGGAGACCCAGTACTTC	CASGSGIDAMETQYF
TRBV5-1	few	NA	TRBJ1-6	TGCGCCAGCAGCTTGGAGCAGAGTTCACCCCTCCACTTT	CASSLEQSSPLHF
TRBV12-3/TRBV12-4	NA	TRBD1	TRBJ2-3	TGTGCCAGCACGGACAGGAGATACACAGATACGCAGTATTTT	CASTDRRYTDTQYF
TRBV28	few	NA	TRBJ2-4	TGTGCCAGCAGGGAGCTCAGGGGCAAAAACATTCAGTACTTC	CASRELRGKNIQYF
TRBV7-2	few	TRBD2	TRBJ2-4	TGTGCCAGCAGCTCCCCGAGGACTAGCGGAGTAAACATTCAGTACTTC	CASSSPRTSGVNIQYF
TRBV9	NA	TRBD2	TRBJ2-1	TGTGCCAGCAGCGTAGTGAGCGGGAGTTTCGATGAGCAGTTCTTC	CASSVVSGSFDEQFF
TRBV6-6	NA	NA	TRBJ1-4	TGTGCCAGCTCGCCCACCCTAGGGGAAAAACTGTTTTTT	CASSPTLGEKLFF
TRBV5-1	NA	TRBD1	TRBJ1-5	TGCGCCAGCAGCCCAGGTCAGCAGGGGGCGAATCAGCCCCAGCATTTT	CASSPGQQGANQPQHF
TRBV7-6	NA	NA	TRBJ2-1	TGTGCCAGCAGCTTCTTCGGGGGTTCACAAAGCTCCTACAATGAGCAGTTCTTC	CASSFFGGSQSSYNEQFF
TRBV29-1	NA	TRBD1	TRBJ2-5	TGCAGCGTTGAAAGGCGCAGACAGGGGTCCGCAGAGACCCAGTACTTC	CSVERRRQGSAETQYF
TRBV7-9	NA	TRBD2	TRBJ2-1	TGTGCCAGCACTCCCTACAGCGGGGCTTACAATGAGCAGTTCTTC	CASTPYSGAYNEQFF
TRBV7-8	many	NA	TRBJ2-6	TGTGCCAGCAGCAACGGCCGGGCCAACGTCCTGACTTTC	CASSNGRANVLTF
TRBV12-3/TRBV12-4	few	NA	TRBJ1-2	TGTGCCAGCCGCCTCCAACAGGGTTCTAACTATGGCTACACCTTC	CASRLQQGSNYGYTF
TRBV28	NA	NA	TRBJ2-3	TGTGCCAGCAGCCGGGACGTAGCAGATACGCAGTATTTT	CASSRDVADTQYF
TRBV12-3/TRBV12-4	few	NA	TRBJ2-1	TGTGCCAGCAGGTACAGTGGTGAGCAGTTCTTC	CASRYSGEQFF
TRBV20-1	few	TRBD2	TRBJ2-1	TGCAGTGCTGGCATACCGACTAGCGGGAGGGTCTCCTACAATGAGCAGTTCTTC	CSAGIPTSGRVSYNEQFF
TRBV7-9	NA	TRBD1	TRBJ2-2	TGTGCCAGCAGCTTACGACAGGGGAAAGGCACCGGGGAGCTGTTTTTT	CASSLRQGKGTGELFF